The clone carrying this T cell receptor (beta chain) was recorded a few times. What it recognizes is unknown. Germline CDR1 and CDR2: SQVTM and ANQGSEA. The CDR3 is 13 residues long. V dropped 2 bases and J dropped 8 bases, with 14 bases sitting between them. These data belong to a study of CD8+ T cells in alopecia areata. The treatment: oral pan-JAK inhibitor, 5-10 mg twice daily. Sequencing relied on a cDNA template that was reverse transcribed from extracted RNA. Sequenced by immunoSEQ multiplex PCR; TCRdb stores in-frame clones only, minus some. Of 95,000 to 100,000 clones listed, almost 60% were seen once; the top ten hold about a sixth. The study, taken as a whole, reports: For lesional scalp, especially alopecia totalis/universalis, clonality was higher than in normal scalp.

The clonotype originates from a human donor with alopecia areata. The chain combines TRBV29-1 with TRBJ2-3; TRBD1 might be the D (5 bases). The sample in question was CD8+ T cells sorted from blood, obtained between weeks 55 and 65, from a patient treated with tofacitinib. The CDR3 sequence: CSVERGGAPTQYF. The CDR3 nucleotides are TGCAGCGTTGAAAGAGGTGGGGCCCCTACGCAGTATTTT.